This TCR beta chain was observed in a study of blood T cell repertoires in COVID-19. About the research overall: Collection of acute and convalescent COVID-19 samples took place in the United States, Italy and Spain.

In the authors' methods: Estimates of nucleated cell counts were drawn from the amplification of reference gene primers. Assay used: immunoSEQ multiplex PCR; TCRdb lists only in-frame clones, some missing. V and J calls plus clone size are reproduced from that table; the DNA served to infer D and trimming. The sample yields about 320,000 clones, less than 85% seen once. Adults between about 18 and 89 years of age took part from approximately 24 US areas. Shortly before study entry, within 2 weeks, exposed participants had met a COVID-19 case. Sequencing was done on a sample of PBMCs or T cells enriched from blood (not recorded which). This clonotype originated in a woman in her twenties or thirties who had been exposed to COVID-19.

The CDR3 spells CASSLATGFGYGYTF. In DNA, the CDR3 is TGTGCCAGCAGTTTAGCGACGGGGTTTGGTTATGGCTACACCTTC. The gene calls are TRBV27 and TRBJ1-2; D remains ambiguous. CDR1 is MNHEY, CDR2 SMNVEV, per germline (reference sequence). V was clipped by 2 bases and J by 5 bases, with 15 bases between them. The CDR3 is made up of 15 amino acids.